This T cell receptor (beta chain) was recorded in a study of blood T cells in healthy people across ages (dated by TCRdb to the mid-2010s). For the study in its entirety: In model experiments, template switching captured roughly one uniquely barcoded TCR beta cDNA molecule for every two T cells. Using deep sequencing normalized with unique cDNA molecular identifiers, the study measured how TCR beta repertoire diversity changes with age. The donors were split into four age groups: young (average around 15 years), middle-aged (39), aged (approximately 60) and long-lived (under 85). To avoid experimental bias, donors of different ages were distributed randomly across sequencing lanes. For two donors (one aged 18 to 30 and one aged 80 or older), the study analyzed two additional independent replicas of 1 million unique cDNA reads from the same blood draw.

The table lists this clonotype with a count of one. The antigen it binds to is not known. No much larger clonotype is one base removed from it; base qualities were not supplied. Library preparation employed 5' RACE. These reads were obtained on an Illumina HiSeq 2500. The second PCR ran for roughly 6 to 11 cycles and used a J-beta primer mix along with a sample-barcoded 5' primer. Each TCR beta cDNA molecule received a unique molecular identifier from a template-switch 5' adaptor carrying 12 random nucleotides. At least 2.5 million CDR3-containing paired-end reads were obtained from each sample. First-strand cDNA synthesis was performed from all RNA using the Mint cDNA synthesis kit, with priming by a TRBC-specific oligonucleotide. After uracil-DNA glycosylase treatment, a first 18-cycle PCR used universal primers M1SS and BC2_uni_R on all cDNA. For the original study's pipeline: Normalization of each sample was performed by random selection of 1 million high-quality reads, each carrying a distinct molecular identifier. Instead of being binned into consensus sequences, reads with shared molecular identifiers were discarded. MiTCR, run with a Q25 quality threshold and the strictest error-elimination algorithm, handled CDR3 identification, clonotype clustering and error correction. A nonparametric unseen species model with Euler transformation was used to estimate a lower bound on total TCR beta diversity. TCRdb reprocessing: public reads trimmed at Q25 with fastp, clones called with MiXCR, in-frame beta chains kept. Rows matching on CDR3 protein sequence are summarized as one entry with the most common DNA and genes. The V and J calls, along with clone size, are taken from TCRdb and not from the paper's own processing. This sample is represented by over 1,300,000 distinct CDR3 sequences; roughly 64% of them were singletons. Over 5% of the sample belongs to the ten largest clones.

The donors were 40 or so Caucasian individuals from Russia, aged roughly 6 to 100 years, who were systemically healthy. Around 9.7 milliliters of peripheral blood were collected from each donor into EDTA-treated Vacutainer tubes. Ficoll-Paque density-gradient centrifugation was used to isolate PBMCs, with at least 6.5 million per sample. Trizol reagent was used to extract total RNA from the PBMCs, yielding at least 5.5 micrograms per sample. Naive CD45RAhigh/CD27high T cell percentages were measured by flow cytometry on a PBMC aliquot from every donor. Points the paper makes about the study in general: Because profiling used bulk unsorted PBMCs, naive and antigen-experienced compartments could not be compared conclusively. As age increased, observed TCR beta diversity per million T cells dropped in a roughly linear way, and a significant reduction was already evident by age around 41. The percentage of naive T cells measured by flow cytometry correlated strongly with observed TCR beta diversity. Estimates of total diversity based on one million sequenced T cells were regarded as lower bounds and as underestimates. Because the CMV infection status of the donors was unknown, age-related changes in expanded clonotypes may potentially have been confounded. Compared with the aged group, the long-lived group had more naive CD4+ T cells, fewer expanded clones and increased TCR diversity, suggesting age selection.

The germline V gene (reference sequence) specifies GTSNPN as CDR1 and SVGIG as CDR2. The CDR3 runs 11 residues from the cysteine to the phenylalanine. Only CDR3 DNA is held: 33 bases, read in frame from base 1. V sheds 4 bases and J sheds 11 bases, leaving 14 bases between their ends. The TCR comes from a man between 18 and 29 years old in good health. Rearrangement joined TRBV30 to TRBJ2-5, with the identity of the D gene unclear. Specimen: blood. The DNA sequence follows: TGTGCCTGGATGTTAGCCTACAAGCAGTACTTC. Its coded protein is CAWMLAYKQYF.